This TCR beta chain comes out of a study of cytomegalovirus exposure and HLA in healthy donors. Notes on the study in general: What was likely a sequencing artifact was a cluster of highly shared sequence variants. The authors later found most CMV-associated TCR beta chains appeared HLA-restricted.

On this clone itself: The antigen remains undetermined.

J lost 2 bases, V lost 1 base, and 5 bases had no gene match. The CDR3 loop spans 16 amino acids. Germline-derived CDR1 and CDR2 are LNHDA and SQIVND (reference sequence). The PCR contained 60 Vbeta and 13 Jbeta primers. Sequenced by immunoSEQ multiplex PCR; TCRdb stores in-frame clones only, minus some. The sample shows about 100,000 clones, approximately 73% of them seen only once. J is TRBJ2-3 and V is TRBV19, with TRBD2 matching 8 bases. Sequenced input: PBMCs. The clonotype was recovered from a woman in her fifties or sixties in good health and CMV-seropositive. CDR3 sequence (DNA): TGTGCCAGTAGTATAGTACTAGCGGATTACACAGATACGCAGTATTTT. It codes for CASSIVLADYTDTQYF.